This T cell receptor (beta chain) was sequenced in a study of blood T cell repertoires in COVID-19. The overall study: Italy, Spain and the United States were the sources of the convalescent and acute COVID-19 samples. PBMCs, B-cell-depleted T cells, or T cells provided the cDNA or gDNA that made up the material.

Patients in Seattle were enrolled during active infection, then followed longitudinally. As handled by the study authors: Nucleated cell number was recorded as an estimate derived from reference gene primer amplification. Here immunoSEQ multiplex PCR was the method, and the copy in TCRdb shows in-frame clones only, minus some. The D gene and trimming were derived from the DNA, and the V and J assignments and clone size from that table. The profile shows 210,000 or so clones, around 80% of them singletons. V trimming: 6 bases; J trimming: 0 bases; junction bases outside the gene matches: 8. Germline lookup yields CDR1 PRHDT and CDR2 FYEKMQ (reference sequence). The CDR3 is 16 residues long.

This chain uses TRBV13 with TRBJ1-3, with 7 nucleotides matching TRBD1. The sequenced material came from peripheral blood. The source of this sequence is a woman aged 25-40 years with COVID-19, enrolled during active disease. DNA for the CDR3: TGTGCCAGCAGTCGCCCGGACAGGTACTCTGGAAACACCATATATTTT. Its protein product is CASSRPDRYSGNTIYF.